Sequencing of this T cell receptor (beta chain) was carried out in a study of cytotoxic CD8 clonotypes in ibrutinib-treated CLL listed by TCRdb under 2021. Broadly, across the study: The cohort had about a dozen relapsed/refractory and 15 treatment-naive patients; fewer than 18 were IGHV unmutated. Partial responses were observed in roughly 24 patients and complete responses in 2; after a median follow-up of 68 months, remission was maintained in about 15 patients and progression was observed in approximately 12. Response samples were taken after a median of roughly 12 months on treatment, ranging from about 6 to 40 months. An average of roughly 250,000 productive templates and some 99,000 productive rearrangements was obtained per sample. Of the roughly 90 participants in the trial, about two dozen had longitudinal samples available. Cryopreserved peripheral blood mononuclear cells were collected at three points: before therapy, at response, and at either sustained remission or disease progression. Patients were still on ibrutinib when every remission and progressive disease sample was collected. The paper's findings and limits, for the study overall: Clonality rose at ibrutinib response, remained stable during sustained remission, and dropped back toward baseline at progression. Lymph node repertoires were not examined, and the timing of sampling was not matched between patients in sustained remission and those whose disease progressed. At baseline, clonality was higher than in age-matched healthy donors and showed a strong correlation with circulating CD8+ T-cell counts. Public clonotypes were found to be uncommon and were observed to contract or remain stable during treatment; the increase in clonality was shown to reflect expansion of private clonotypes at ibrutinib response.

Sample time point, as interpreted from the label and publication: progressive disease on ibrutinib. Approximately 2 micrograms of genomic DNA were extracted from cryopreserved PBMCs for TCR beta library preparation. High-throughput TCR beta sequencing was performed on longitudinal blood samples from CLL patients receiving ibrutinib monotherapy. The patients took part in an open-label, single-center phase 2 trial of ibrutinib monotherapy. On a MiSeq, deep resolution sequencing aimed for a depth between 1 in 1 million and 1 in 200,000 T cells, with each clonotype covered 10x on average. TCR beta libraries were generated with the immunoSEQ hsTCRB Kit. On the authors' methods: Data were analyzed with ImmunoSEQ Data Assistant and ImmunoSEQ Analyzer, with V, D and J genes assigned per IMGT definitions. Clonality, which ranges from 0 to 1, was calculated as one minus the normalized Shannon entropy of productive rearrangement frequencies. Public clonotype analysis was restricted to overrepresented clonotypes comprising at least 0.05% of each patient's repertoire. About a dozen age-matched healthy donor repertoires from immuneACCESS served as clonality controls. TCRdb provides this immuneACCESS table in a form limited to in-frame rearrangements. Some clones are lacking; in checked studies, under half of them reflect an unresolved V gene, and why the rest are absent is not known. V, J and clone size derive from that table, while D and trimming were established from the DNA sequence. This sample has under 300,000 clones in its table, and about 72% of those were observed once. Roughly 6% of the sample is taken by the ten largest.

In its sample, this clone was seen once. There is no known antigen for this receptor. No base-level quality is on record; no much larger clone is a single base apart. The germline V gene gives CDR1 as MNHEY and CDR2 as SVGAGI. The CDR3 measures 11 amino acids from cysteine to phenylalanine. The CDR3 DNA has 33 bases and is translated from base 1. The junction shows trimming of 2 bases on V and 10 bases on J, plus 8 bases between the germline ends. Here the chain combines TRBV6-5 and TRBJ1-2, with the D segment identity uncertain. Sequenced material: PBMCs, taken at disease progression, from a patient treated with ibrutinib. This TCR was sampled from a human donor with chronic lymphocytic leukemia. The CDR3 amino acid sequence is: CASSYKGIYTF. In nucleotide form, the sequence is TGTGCCAGCAGTTACAAGGGAATCTACACCTTC.